Listed below are T cell receptor beta chains from one sample, sequenced in a study of T cells in Graves' hyperthyroidism and ophthalmopathy. One entry per CDR3 protein results from TCRdb running MiXCR on the multiplex PCR reads. The repertoire holds approximately 300,000 distinct CDR3 sequences, with approximately 17% as singletons. Sequenced input: blood. The receptor set was obtained from a woman aged 55-75 years with Graves' ophthalmopathy. The CDR3 runs from the conserved cysteine through the conserved F or W. A D gene is named only where the DNA matches it firmly. Not every row has a clone size; where given, it reads once, few, many or a size class.

>few|NA|TRBJ1-5|TRBV6-2/TRBV6-3
TGTGCCAGCAGTGACCATAGCAATCAGCCCCAGCATTTT
CASSDHSNQPQHF
>many|NA|TRBJ2-1|TRBV6-1
TGTGCCAGCAGCAAAACAGGGCTAGGGGGCAATGAGCAGTTCTTC
CASSKTGLGGNEQFF
>NA|NA|TRBJ1-2|TRBV5-8
TGTGCCAGCAGCTTGGGTGCCAAATCGGATGGCTACACCTTC
CASSLGAKSDGYTF
>NA|TRBD2|TRBJ2-2|TRBV5-1
TGCGCCAGCAGAAAACTAGCGGCTAACACCGGGGAGCTGTTTTTT
CASRKLAANTGELFF
>many|TRBD1|TRBJ2-7|TRBV30
TGTGCCTGGCTGGGAAAGGACAGGGGTTACGAGCAGTACTTC
CAWLGKDRGYEQYF
>NA|TRBD2|TRBJ2-7|TRBV11-2
TGTGCCAGCAGCTTAGGAGCGGGGGTACCCTACGAGCAGTACTTC
CASSLGAGVPYEQYF
>many|TRBD1|TRBJ1-3|TRBV7-2
TGTGCCAGCAGCTTTACGACAGGGACTGGAAACACCATATATTTT
CASSFTTGTGNTIYF
>NA|TRBD2|TRBJ2-3|TRBV7-6
TGTGCCAGCACAATCCCCCAGCTAGCGGGGGCCACAGATACGCAGTATTTT
CASTIPQLAGATDTQYF
>NA|NA|TRBJ1-2|TRBV7-2
TGTGCCAGCAGCTTAGTTCGGGCGTCTATGGGCTACACCTTC
CASSLVRASMGYTF
>many|NA|TRBJ2-2|TRBV10-3
TGTGCCATCAGTGAGGGTCCAGCCCGATACACCGGGGAGCTGTTTTTT
CAISEGPARYTGELFF
>few|NA|TRBJ1-1|TRBV19
TGTGCCAGTAGTATCTCTCCGGTTGGGGAAGCTTTCTTT
CASSISPVGEAFF
>many|NA|TRBJ2-3|TRBV24-1
TGTGCCACCGGAATGGAGGATACGCAGTATTTT
CATGMEDTQYF
>many|TRBD2|TRBJ2-1|TRBV28
TGTGCCAGCAGTTTATTTCCGGGGCTAGCGGGGGCCAATGAGCAGTTCTTC
CASSLFPGLAGANEQFF
>few|NA|TRBJ2-7|TRBV9
TGTGCCAGCAGCGTAGTCGACAGCTCCTACGAGCAGTACTTC
CASSVVDSSYEQYF
>many|TRBD1|TRBJ1-4|TRBV12-3/TRBV12-4
TGTGCCAGCAGTTCCGGGACAGGGGAAAAACTGTTTTTT
CASSSGTGEKLFF
>NA|TRBD2|TRBJ2-4|TRBV4-3
TGCGCCAGCAGCCAAGAGGAATCCGGGACTAGCGGGTTTGTCATTCAGTACTTC
CASSQEESGTSGFVIQYF
>many|NA|TRBJ1-2|TRBV5-5
TGTGCCAGCAGTTATTCCGGGACGGCTGCCTATGGCTACACCTTC
CASSYSGTAAYGYTF
>many|NA|TRBJ1-2|TRBV6-2/TRBV6-3
TGTGCCAGCAGTCCCGACAGCTCCTATGGCTACACCTTC
CASSPDSSYGYTF
>NA|NA|TRBJ1-6|TRBV9
TGTGCCAGCGGACAGAGCTCCTATAATTCACCCCTCCACTTT
CASGQSSYNSPLHF
>NA|TRBD1|TRBJ1-6|TRBV5-6
TGTGCCAGCAGCTTGGCACGGACAGGGCACGGGACCCTCCACTTT
CASSLARTGHGTLHF
>NA|NA|TRBJ2-3|TRBV5-4
TGTGCCAGCAGCTTCTCAGGAGACCGACTCACAGATACGCAGTATTTT
CASSFSGDRLTDTQYF
>many|TRBD2|TRBJ2-5|TRBV7-6
TGTGCCAGCAGCCGGGGCCGGGGGGTGGGTGAGACCCAGTACTTC
CASSRGRGVGETQYF
>NA|NA|TRBJ1-5|TRBV30
TGTGCCTGGAGACCAAAGGGCCCCGGGCCCCAGCATTTT
CAWRPKGPGPQHF
>NA|TRBD1|TRBJ1-6|TRBV4-3
TGCGCCAGCAGCCAAGATCAGGGGGTCGGCTCACCCCTCCACTTT
CASSQDQGVGSPLHF
>many|TRBD1|TRBJ2-1|TRBV6-1
TGTGCCAGCAGTGATTCGGGACAGGGGTTCGGTGAGCAGTTCTTC
CASSDSGQGFGEQFF
>many|NA|TRBJ2-1|TRBV3-1
TGTGCCAGCAGCGACTACAATGAGCAGTTCTTC
CASSDYNEQFF
>many|NA|TRBJ1-1|TRBV2
TGTGCCAGCAGGGATAAAACAGGCTACACTGAAGCTTTCTTT
CASRDKTGYTEAFF
>many|NA|TRBJ2-5|TRBV18
TGTGCCAGCTCACCACCTTTCGGGCTCCAAGAGACCCAGTACTTC
CASSPPFGLQETQYF
>few|NA|TRBJ1-3|TRBV20-1
TGCAGTGCTAGGGGGCCAGGGCTCGGAGACACCATATATTTT
CSARGPGLGDTIYF
>many|NA|TRBJ2-3|TRBV28
TGTGCCAGCATATTAGGCCGAGGGAATACGCAGTATTTT
CASILGRGNTQYF
>few|TRBD2|TRBJ2-2|TRBV20-1
TGCAGTGCTCCGGAGGGTCTAGCGGGAGCAGAGGCCGGGGAGCTGTTTTTT
CSAPEGLAGAEAGELFF
>many|TRBD1|TRBJ2-1|TRBV2
TGTGCCAGCACGGGACAGACCTACAATGAGCAGTTCTTC
CASTGQTYNEQFF
>NA|TRBD2|TRBJ2-3|TRBV4-2
TGTGCCAGCAGCCAAGCCGGGACTAGCGGGGGAGGCACAGATACGCAGTATTTT
CASSQAGTSGGGTDTQYF
>NA|NA|TRBJ2-1|TRBV9
TGTGCCAGCAGCGTAGTGGCAGGGGACAATGAGCAGTTCTTC
CASSVVAGDNEQFF
>many|NA|TRBJ2-7|TRBV6-1
TGTGCCAGTAGACCCGAGGGTTTAGCCTACGAGCAGTACTTC
CASRPEGLAYEQYF
>many|NA|TRBJ2-2|TRBV2
TGTGCCAGCAGTGCCCTGGACAGCCGCAACACCGGGGAGCTGTTTTTT
CASSALDSRNTGELFF
>NA|TRBD1|TRBJ2-5|TRBV19
TGTGCCAGTAGTTTCGGACAGGGTAGGACCCAGTACTTC
CASSFGQGRTQYF
>many|TRBD2|TRBJ2-3|TRBV20-1
TGCAGTGCGCAGGGAGGGCCTACGCAGTATTTT
CSAQGGPTQYF
>NA|NA|TRBJ1-2|TRBV14
TGTGCCAGCAGCCAAGCGAGAACAGCCAACTATGGCTACACCTTC
CASSQARTANYGYTF
>many|TRBD2|TRBJ2-7|TRBV3-1
TGTGCCAGCAGCCAGAGACTAGCGGGAGCTACCGAGCAGTACTTC
CASSQRLAGATEQYF
>few|NA|TRBJ1-2|TRBV6-1
TGTGCCAGCAGGGGCCTCCAAACCGAGCGAGGTGGCTACACCTTC
CASRGLQTERGGYTF
>NA|TRBD1|TRBJ1-1|TRBV3-1
TGTGCCAGCAGCCAAGTGACAGGGAATGAAGCTTTCTTT
CASSQVTGNEAFF
>many|TRBD2|TRBJ2-3|TRBV20-1
TGCAGTGCTAGAAATAGCGGGGGAACAGATACGCAGTATTTT
CSARNSGGTDTQYF
>many|TRBD2|TRBJ2-7|TRBV7-2
TGTGCCAGCAGCTCTCAAGCGGGAGCCCACGAGCAGTACTTC
CASSSQAGAHEQYF